Below are 8 T cell receptor beta chains sequenced from a single sample in a study of T cells in Graves' hyperthyroidism and ophthalmopathy. The TCR beta CDR3 regions underwent amplification using RNA transcripts as the source. RT-PCR in the first round (using the HTBI primer set) targeted the TCR CDR3. TCRdb reanalysed the multiplex PCR reads using MiXCR and keeps one entry per CDR3 protein. This sample has some 350,000 distinct CDR3 sequences, with approximately 16% found just once. Sequenced material: blood. The source of these receptors is a woman aged 60-75 years with Graves' ophthalmopathy.

In this sample, this clonotype turned up many times. The CDR3 coding sequence is TGTGCCAGTAGTATCACCCTAGGGGGAAGCTATGGCTACACCTTC. Protein: CASSITLGGSYGYTF. The chain is built from TRBV19 and TRBJ1-2, with a possible D match to TRBD1 (6 bases). This CDR3 contains 15 residues. V was clipped by 3 bases and J by 4 bases, with 15 bases between them. Germline CDR1 LNHDA, CDR2 SQIVND (reference sequence).

In this sample, this clonotype turned up a few times. This chain links TRBV5-1 with TRBJ2-5; D perhaps matches TRBD1 (6 bases). Trimming stripped 2 bases from V and 1 base from J, with 12 bases between. Germline assignment: CDR1 SGHRS and CDR2 YFSETQ. The CDR3 consists of 15 residues. This chain's CDR3 is CASSFRGSGQETQYF. CDR3 DNA sequence: TGCGCCAGCAGCTTCAGGGGCTCTGGCCAAGAGACCCAGTACTTC. The complete variable domain, with remaining parts taken from reference TRBV5-1 and TRBJ2-5, reads KAGVTQTPRYLIKTRGQQVTLSCSPISGHRSVSWYQQTPGQGLQFLFEYFSETQRNKGNFPGRFSGRQFSNSRSEMNVSTLELGDSALYLCASSFRGSGQETQYFGPGTRLLVL.

This clonotype was picked up many times. At one boundary the junction diverges from the germline segment, which might be a read error. The CDR3 protein is CSAPGRNQNAEAFF. The CDR3 nucleotides read TGCAGTGCTCCGGGGAGAAACCAGAACGCTGAAGCTTTCTTT. The chain links TRBV20-1 to TRBJ1-1; D remains unclear. The CDR3 consists of 14 residues. CDR1 and CDR2 (germline): DFQATT, SNEGSKA (reference sequence).

The rearrangement links TRBV9 to TRBJ2-3; the match to TRBD1 covers 7 bases. Losses at the gene ends were 0 bases for V and 3 bases for J; bases not matched to a gene: 4. Germline CDR1 SGDLS, CDR2 YYNGEE. The CDR3 sequence is 15 residues long. The CDR3 region is CASSVGQGGTDTQYF. In DNA form, the CDR3 reads TGTGCCAGCAGCGTAGGACAGGGTGGTACAGATACGCAGTATTTT.

This clonotype was detected ten times or more. The CDR3 loop is CASSYGRATTVEQYF. The CDR3 DNA reads as TGTGCCAGCAGCTATGGTCGGGCCACGACGGTTGAGCAGTACTTC. This chain joins TRBV7-9 and TRBJ2-7; D is unresolved. Germline V gene data show CDR1 as SEHNR and CDR2 as FQNEAQ (reference sequence). This CDR3 is 15 amino acids long. V was trimmed by 4 bases and J by 7 bases, leaving 20 bases between them. Full variable domain (remainder filled in from reference TRBV7-9 and TRBJ2-7): DTGVSQNPRHKITKRGQNVTFRCDPISEHNRLYWYRQTLGQGPEFLTYFQNEAQLEKSRLLSDRFSAERPKGSFSTLEIQRTEQGDSAMYLCASSYGRATTVEQYFGPGTRLTVT.

This clonotype has at least ten counts. The rearrangement joins TRBV12-3 or TRBV12-4 to TRBJ2-1; TRBD2 is a possible D gene (6 bases). The length of the CDR3 is 12 residues. The ends were cut back, 9 bases at V and 4 bases at J, with 10 bases in the middle. CDR3 sequence (DNA): TGTGCCAGTGGGGGGAGATACAATGAGCAGTTCTTC. Protein: CASGGRYNEQFF.

This clonotype was seen only a few times. The chain employs TRBV25-1 and TRBJ1-1; D is undetermined. Germline lookup yields CDR1 MGHDK and CDR2 SYGVNS. CDR3 length equals 13 residues. V dropped 3 bases and J dropped 4 bases, with 9 bases sitting between them. The DNA for the CDR3 is TGTGCCAGCAGTGATTCGTCGGGCACTGAAGCTTTCTTT. As protein: CASSDSSGTEAFF.

This clonotype was detected only a few times. V usage is TRBV20-1 and J usage is TRBJ2-2; no definite D call. Trimming took 5 bases from V and 6 from J, leaving 13 bases between them. The CDR3 length is 13 residues. Germline loops: CDR1 DFQATT, CDR2 SNEGSKA (reference sequence). The CDR3 here is CSAAVLVPGELFF. The CDR3 nucleotides read TGCAGTGCTGCGGTTTTGGTCCCCGGGGAGCTGTTTTTT.